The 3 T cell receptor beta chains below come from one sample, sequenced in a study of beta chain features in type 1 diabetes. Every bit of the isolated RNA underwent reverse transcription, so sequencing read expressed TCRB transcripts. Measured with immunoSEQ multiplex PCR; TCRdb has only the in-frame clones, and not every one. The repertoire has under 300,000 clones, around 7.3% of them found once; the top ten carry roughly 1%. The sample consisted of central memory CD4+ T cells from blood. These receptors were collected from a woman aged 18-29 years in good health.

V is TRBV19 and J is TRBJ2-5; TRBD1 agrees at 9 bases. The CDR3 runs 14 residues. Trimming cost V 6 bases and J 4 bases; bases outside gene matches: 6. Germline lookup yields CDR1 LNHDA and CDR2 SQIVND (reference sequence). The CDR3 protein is CASSSNRGPETQYF. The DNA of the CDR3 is TGTGCCAGTAGCTCAAACAGGGGGCCAGAGACCCAGTACTTC.

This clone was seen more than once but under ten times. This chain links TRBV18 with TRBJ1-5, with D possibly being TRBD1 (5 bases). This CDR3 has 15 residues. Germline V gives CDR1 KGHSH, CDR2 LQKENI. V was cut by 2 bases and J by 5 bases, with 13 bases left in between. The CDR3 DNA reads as TGTGCCAGCTCACCAGGGGGTTCGGAGGATCAGCCCCAGCATTTT. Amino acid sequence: CASSPGGSEDQPQHF.

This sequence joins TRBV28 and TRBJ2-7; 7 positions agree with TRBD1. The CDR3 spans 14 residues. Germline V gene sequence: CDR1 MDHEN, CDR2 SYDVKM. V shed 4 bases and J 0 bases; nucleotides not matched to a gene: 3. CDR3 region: CASSSGTASYEQYV. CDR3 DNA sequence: TGTGCCAGCAGTTCCGGGACAGCCTCCTACGAGCAGTACGTC.